This T cell receptor (beta chain) is from a study of CD4 T cells in relation to SARS-CoV-2 and coronaviruses. Looking at the study overall: The negative reference was HIV-1 Nef peptide pool or peptide-free culture. Whole-study findings and limits: No donor gave both pre-pandemic and post-infection samples. Crossreactive clones expanded significantly less to SARS-CoV-2 than monoreactive clones.

The V gene's germline CDR1 is SGHTA and CDR2 FQGTGA. V lost 2 bases to trimming and J lost 0 bases, with 11 bases between them. This CDR3 has 15 residues. This clone has just a few counts. Its cognate antigen is unknown. Generated by immunoSEQ multiplex PCR, the TCRdb table keeps only in-frame clones and is missing some. The sample lists under 25,000 clones, around 77% occurring once. The unexposed donors gave CD4+ T cells in about 2011-2018, prior to COVID-19. After roughly ten days of culture, CD4+ T cells were isolated. Approximately 2 million PBMCs per well were cultured with around 9.9 IU/ml IL-2. V gene TRBV7-3 combines with J gene TRBJ2-7; either TRBD1 or TRBD2 may fit D (5 bases each). The TCR sequence derives from a human donor in good health. Input material: CD4+ T cells from PBMCs, cultured in vitro. The DNA of the CDR3 is TGTGCCAGCAGCTTACAACCAGGGAGCTCCTACGAGCAGTACTTC. It encodes CASSLQPGSSYEQYF.